What follows describes a single T cell receptor beta chain. Its antigen remains unidentified. Researchers prepared the TCRbeta library using unique molecular identifiers, the study reports. TCRdb fed the PCR reads into MiXCR, producing one record per CDR3 protein. This table holds approximately 230,000 distinct CDR3 sequences, more than 20% found once. This record comes from a study of T-cell reconstitution after alpha-beta-depleted transplantation in children. Findings and caveats of the study: Surviving recipient cells, namely T cells and thymic progenitors, were the source of high day-60 TCRbeta diversity in some patients. Several hundred rapidly expanded clones from non-depleted graft cells reportedly supplied alpha-beta T cells about two months post-transplant. A year post-transplant, T-cell counts and diversity derived mostly from newly produced T cells.

This sequence was found in a female patient between 2 and 15 years old who had a stem cell transplant for congenital amegakaryocytic thrombocytopenia, so the T cells may come from the graft donor. The sequencing used PBMCs, mostly from graft donor cells, collected 360 days after TCRalphabeta/CD19-depleted stem cell transplant.

The CDR3, as DNA: TGTGCCAGCAGCCTCAGGCCTCGCACCGGGGAGCTGTTTTTT. It translates to CASSLRPRTGELFF. The J gene is TRBJ2-2, the V gene TRBV9; no firm D call. The CDR3 is 14 amino acids. Germline CDR1 is SGDLS and CDR2 is YYNGEE. V lost 4 bases and J lost 4, with 11 bases in between.